These T cell receptor beta chains were read from a single sample in a study of cytomegalovirus exposure and HLA in healthy donors. The protocol was immunoSEQ multiplex PCR, while the TCRdb copy is restricted to in-frame clones and leaves out a portion. The sample has fewer than 250,000 clones, 60% to 80% seen once; the top ten hold less than 2%. Input material: PBMCs. Receptor source: a male donor in good health and CMV-seronegative. CDR3s include the opening cysteine and the closing phenylalanine or tryptophan.

cdr3_aa,v_call
CASSDAVADTQYF,TRBV6-4
CASGGGRKLFF,TRBV9
CASSLTGYGYTF,TRBV5-1
CASSPLPRQGLNYGYTF,TRBV27
CASSLAVSLGDTQYF,TRBV7-9
CASSEGVDLGLSNQPQHF,TRBV2
CASSLGQPYSPLHF,TRBV27
CASSYSRTGADTQYF,TRBV6-5
CAISDFGARSYGYTF,TRBV10-3
CASSFEGVGETQYF,TRBV11-2
CASSLEGASSTDTQYF,TRBV5-5
CASSRAGQDSGNTIYF,TRBV9
CSASPTDGYTF,TRBV20-1
CAGTGVSCEQYF,TRBV4-3
CASSDVLSGAREQYF,TRBV4-3
CAWSVRAGGPMAGFETQYF,TRBV30
CASSSSVTNQPQHF,TRBV7-9
CASSGGGQGTEAFF,TRBV7-9
CASSRGTGGAVTGELFF,TRBV5-8
CASSLSTREIEAFF,TRBV5-4
CASSPGQADTGELFF,TRBV18
CASSHRAANEQFF,TRBV4-3
CASSIGTGNSPLHF,TRBV19
CASLKGLGLFF,TRBV27
CASSSRGQSTYEQYF,TRBV6-5
CASSLEQGAIQPQHF,TRBV7-6
CASSISGGAYNEQFF,TRBV5-4
CASSVAGDIGSYEQYF,TRBV9
CASSQESTPGTQYF,TRBV4-2
CASSFSSSGNTIYF,TRBV7-6
CASSVATRGTHEQYF,TRBV9
CAWNIGGASQPQHF,TRBV30
CASSILSGRKQEQFF,TRBV19
CATSRALGLILSTDTQYF,TRBV15
CASSPSQGVYNSPLHF,TRBV27
CSAGRDRVSETQYF,TRBV29-1
CASSPPGGTDSPLHF,TRBV7-9
CASSESKATATNEKLFF,TRBV10-1